The 27 T cell receptor beta chains given below trace back to one sample, sequenced in a study of tumor-infiltrating lymphocytes in localized non-small cell lung cancer. The assay was immunoSEQ multiplex PCR, and TCRdb's table has in-frame clones only and misses some. The sample carries some 17,000 clones, over 75% recorded once. The sequenced sample was lung tumor tissue. These receptors were collected from a human donor with non-small cell lung cancer.

The chain is built from TRBV7-9 and TRBJ2-1; no reliable D call. The CDR3 covers 15 residues. Germline CDR1 is SEHNR and CDR2 is FQNEAQ (reference sequence). V lost 5 bases and J lost 1, with 12 bases in between. The CDR3 loop reads CASSVNFGSYNEQFF. The CDR3 DNA follows: TGTGCCAGCAGCGTAAATTTTGGTTCCTACAATGAGCAGTTCTTC.

The rearrangement links TRBV6-6 to TRBJ1-1; D perhaps matches TRBD1 (5 bases). Germline values: CDR1 MNHNY, CDR2 SVGAGI (reference sequence). This CDR3 is built from 16 residues. V was clipped by 7 bases and J by 5 bases, with 23 bases between them. The CDR3 sequence: CASITTAGKGRTEAFF. As DNA, the CDR3 is TGTGCCAGCATTACTACGGCCGGTAAGGGGCGAACTGAAGCTTTCTTT.

The chain joins TRBV5-1 to TRBJ2-5; D is possibly TRBD2 (6 bases). Germline-derived CDR1 and CDR2 are SGHRS and YFSETQ. The CDR3 runs 15 residues. The V end lost 3 bases, the J end lost 3 bases, and 15 bases lay between the germline ends. CDR3 region: CASSYGTRGEETQYF. The CDR3 DNA reads TGCGCCAGCAGCTACGGGACTCGAGGGGAAGAGACCCAGTACTTC.

The rearrangement uses TRBV6-1 and TRBJ1-3; TRBD1 might be the D (5 bases). In germline, CDR1 is MNHNS, CDR2 SASEGT. The CDR3 contains 14 residues. Trimming took 4 bases from V and 2 from J, leaving 9 bases between them. Written as DNA, the CDR3 is TGTGCCAGCAGTGCTCGGGACGCTGGAAACACCATATATTTT. Translating it yields CASSARDAGNTIYF.

This chain connects TRBV19 to TRBJ2-3; the D is unclear. V gave up 10 bases and J gave up 5 bases, with 13 bases separating them. Germline loops: CDR1 LNHDA, CDR2 SQIVND (reference sequence). The CDR3 runs to 12 residues. In DNA form, the CDR3 reads TGTGCCACCAGAATCTCCGGAGATACGCAGTATTTT. It codes for CATRISGDTQYF.

The chain couples TRBV28 to TRBJ1-6, with D unclear. Germline CDR1 MDHEN, CDR2 SYDVKM. The V gene lost 6 bases and the J gene lost 7 bases, with 16 bases spanning the gap. The length of the CDR3 is 15 residues. The CDR3 nucleotides read TGTGCCAGCAGGACTGCGAGGGCTGGGAATTCACCCCTCCACTTT. Protein product: CASRTARAGNSPLHF. Variable domain in full (rest from reference TRBV28 and TRBJ1-6): DVKVTQSSRYLVKRTGEKVFLECVQDMDHENMFWYRQDPGLGLRLIYFSYDVKMKEKGDIPEGYSVSREKKERFSLILESASTNQTSMYLCASRTARAGNSPLHFGNGTRLTVT.

The chain is built from TRBV9 and TRBJ1-4, with TRBD1 as a possible D gene (5 bases). The CDR3 spans 14 residues. V was cut by 4 bases and J by 4 bases, with 11 bases left in between. Germline V gene sequence: CDR1 SGDLS, CDR2 YYNGEE. For the CDR3, the DNA is TGTGCCAGCAGCCGTGGGGACCTTAATGAAAAACTGTTTTTT. Protein sequence: CASSRGDLNEKLFF.

CDR3 sequence: CASSRGGETQYF. For the CDR3, the DNA is TGTGCCAGCAGCCGGGGGGGAGAGACCCAGTACTTC. The V gene is TRBV14, the J gene TRBJ2-5; 7 nucleotides match TRBD2. This CDR3 contains 12 residues. Germline V gives CDR1 SGHDN, CDR2 FVKESK. V lost 4 bases, J lost 4 bases, and 0 bases stayed unmatched. Filled out from reference TRBV14 and TRBJ2-5, the complete variable domain reads EAGVTQFPSHSVIEKGQTVTLRCDPISGHDNLYWYRRVMGKEIKFLLHFVKESKQDESGMPNNRFLAERTGGTYSTLKVQPAELEDSGVYFCASSRGGETQYFGPGTRLLVL.

This sequence joins TRBV28 and TRBJ1-3; 9 bases line up with TRBD1. With 4 bases clipped from V and 4 bases from J, the junction kept 8 bases outside the gene matches. This CDR3 has 16 amino acids. The germline gives CDR1 MDHEN, CDR2 SYDVKM. Here the CDR3 reads CASSSVKQGAGNTIYF. The DNA of the CDR3 is TGTGCCAGCAGTTCGGTAAAACAGGGGGCCGGAAACACCATATATTTT.

The V call is TRBV5-6, the J call TRBJ1-2; possible D gene TRBD1, 5 bases. V was pared by 6 bases and J by 8 bases, with 17 bases between. Germline lookup yields CDR1 SGHDT and CDR2 YYEEEE. This CDR3 spans 13 amino acids. This CDR3 reads CASMSPGLRGYTF. CDR3 nucleotide sequence: TGTGCCAGCATGAGTCCGGGGCTACGCGGCTACACCTTC.

The rearrangement links TRBV5-1 to TRBJ1-4, with 7 positions matching TRBD1. V lost 4 bases and J lost 1; bases outside the gene matches: 7. This CDR3 comprises 16 residues. Germline lookup yields CDR1 SGHRS and CDR2 YFSETQ. CDR3 coding DNA: TGCGCCAGCAGCGGATCCACAGGGGTAACTAATGAAAAACTGTTTTTT. Encoded protein: CASSGSTGVTNEKLFF. Looking up the rest from reference TRBV5-1 and TRBJ1-4 gives the full variable domain: KAGVTQTPRYLIKTRGQQVTLSCSPISGHRSVSWYQQTPGQGLQFLFEYFSETQRNKGNFPGRFSGRQFSNSRSEMNVSTLELGDSALYLCASSGSTGVTNEKLFFGSGTQLSVL.

The chain combines TRBV5-1 with TRBJ2-2; D remains ambiguous. The CDR3 totals 14 residues. The V end was cut by 3 bases, the J end by 3 bases, with 9 bases between. Germline CDR1 and CDR2: SGHRS and YFSETQ. The CDR3 DNA sequence: TGCGCCAGCAGCTCGACTCAGGACACCGGGGAGCTGTTTTTT. This encodes CASSSTQDTGELFF. The variable domain in full, with the rest retrieved from reference TRBV5-1 and TRBJ2-2, is KAGVTQTPRYLIKTRGQQVTLSCSPISGHRSVSWYQQTPGQGLQFLFEYFSETQRNKGNFPGRFSGRQFSNSRSEMNVSTLELGDSALYLCASSSTQDTGELFFGEGSRLTVL.

The CDR3 spells CASSSGLGKGGPSFGEQYF. The CDR3 coding sequence is TGTGCCAGCAGCTCGGGCCTGGGGAAGGGAGGGCCCTCTTTTGGGGAGCAGTACTTC. The rearrangement uses TRBV14 and TRBJ2-7; 7 nucleotides agree with TRBD2. V lost 5 bases and J lost 7; bases outside the gene matches: 26. Germline CDR1 reads SGHDN; CDR2 reads FVKESK. The CDR3 loop spans 19 amino acids.

This clone has a single count. This chain links TRBV7-2 with TRBJ1-2; 8 nucleotides align to TRBD1. CDR3 size: 14 residues. Germline V gene data show CDR1 as SGHTA and CDR2 as FQGNSA. V shed 2 bases, J shed 8 bases, and the junction held 7 bases outside the gene matches. Written as DNA, the CDR3 is TGTGCCAGCAGCTTACGGCAGGGGGCGGGCGGCTACACCTTC. This codes for CASSLRQGAGGYTF.

The chain recombines TRBV19 with TRBJ2-1; 10 bases are shared with TRBD2. The germline gives CDR1 LNHDA, CDR2 SQIVND (reference sequence). V lost 5 bases, J lost 0 bases, and 7 bases stayed unmatched. The CDR3 loop spans 17 amino acids. In nucleotides, the CDR3 is TGTGCCAGTAGTCGACTAGCGGGTGACTTCTCCTACAATGAGCAGTTCTTC. Amino acids: CASSRLAGDFSYNEQFF.

This clone was picked up a small number of times. This chain links TRBV4-1 with TRBJ2-7; D might be TRBD2 (6 bases). In germline, CDR1 is MGHRA, CDR2 YSYEKL. Trimming took 0 bases from V and 0 from J, leaving 12 bases between them. The CDR3 covers 16 residues. The DNA of the CDR3 is TGCGCCAGCAGCCAAGATCTTAGCGGCGCCTCCTACGAGCAGTACTTC. Its protein product is CASSQDLSGASYEQYF.

The chain combines TRBV10-3 with TRBJ1-5; D is perhaps TRBD1 (6 bases). Germline V gives CDR1 ENHRY, CDR2 SYGVKD. This CDR3 comprises 15 residues. Trimming left V 0 bases short and J 5 bases short, with 11 bases between. This CDR3 is CAISESVGGYQPQHF. The CDR3 DNA is TGTGCCATCAGTGAGTCGGTCGGGGGCTATCAGCCCCAGCATTTT.

Concerning this clone: At one boundary the junction diverges from the germline segment, which might be a read error. The chain recombines TRBV7-7 with TRBJ2-3; D gene unclear. The V gene's germline CDR1 is SSHAT and CDR2 FNYEAQ (reference sequence). The CDR3 contains 14 residues. CDR3 residues: CASSPRLGTDTQYF. In DNA form, the CDR3 reads TGTGCTAGCAGCCCCCGACTTGGCACAGATACGCAGTATTTT.

This clone was seen a few times. The genes are TRBV9 and TRBJ1-2; TRBD1 agrees at 11 bases. Germline loops: CDR1 SGDLS, CDR2 YYNGEE. Unmatched junction bases numbered 7, after V lost 0 bases and J lost 3 bases. The CDR3 length is 17 residues. In DNA form, the CDR3 reads TGTGCCAGCAGCGTAGGAAGAGGACAGGGGGCGGACTATGGCTACACCTTC. Translating it yields CASSVGRGQGADYGYTF.

This clone was observed a handful of times. The V and J genes are TRBV30 and TRBJ1-2; D not certain. V lost 4 bases and J lost 8, with 17 bases in between. The CDR3 totals 13 residues. Germline values: CDR1 GTSNPN, CDR2 SVGIG (reference sequence). CDR3: CAWMSRADKGYTF. DNA for the CDR3: TGTGCCTGGATGTCCCGGGCCGATAAAGGCTACACCTTC. Full variable domain (rest looked up from reference TRBV30 and TRBJ1-2): SQTIHQWPATLVQPVGSPLSLECTVEGTSNPNLYWYRQAAGRGLQLLFYSVGIGQISSEVPQNLSASRPQDRQFILSSKKLLLSDSGFYLCAWMSRADKGYTFGSGTRLTVV.

V is TRBV10-3 and J is TRBJ1-1, with a possible D match to TRBD1 (6 bases). V lost 7 bases to trimming and J lost 1 base, with 16 bases between them. The CDR3 has 15 residues. Germline loops: CDR1 ENHRY, CDR2 SYGVKD. The CDR3 sequence: CAIIIGVGGNTEAFF. Written as DNA, the CDR3 is TGTGCCATCATTATCGGGGTAGGGGGGAACACTGAAGCTTTCTTT.

The gene calls are TRBV28 and TRBJ1-1; 8 bases align to TRBD1. The CDR3 loop spans 16 amino acids. Trimming cost V 4 bases and J 4 bases; bases outside gene matches: 11. Germline CDR1 and CDR2: MDHEN and SYDVKM. In DNA, the CDR3 is TGTGCCAGCAGTTCCCCCAGGGGGCGTCGGTCCACTGAAGCTTTCTTT. It is translated as CASSSPRGRRSTEAFF. Full variable domain (remainder filled in from reference TRBV28 and TRBJ1-1): DVKVTQSSRYLVKRTGEKVFLECVQDMDHENMFWYRQDPGLGLRLIYFSYDVKMKEKGDIPEGYSVSREKKERFSLILESASTNQTSMYLCASSSPRGRRSTEAFFGQGTRLTVV.

This chain links TRBV5-1 with TRBJ2-3, with 8 bases that match TRBD2. The CDR3 length is 16 residues. Germline trimming cut 0 bases from V and 0 bases from J; bases unmatched to any gene: 3. CDR1 is SGHRS, CDR2 YFSETQ, per germline. The CDR3 DNA sequence: TGCGCCAGCAGCTTGGCCCCTAGCGGGAGCACAGATACGCAGTATTTT. Its translation is CASSLAPSGSTDTQYF.

The chain combines TRBV6-4 with TRBJ2-3, with TRBD2 matching 8 bases. V dropped 5 bases and J dropped 5; count of bases not matched to a gene: 9. Germline V gives CDR1 MRHNA, CDR2 SNTAGT. The CDR3 is 15 residues long. The CDR3 nucleotides read TGTGCCAGCAGTACCACCGCGGGAGGAGGAGATACGCAGTATTTT. Translating it yields CASSTTAGGGDTQYF.

This rearrangement joins TRBV4-1 to TRBJ2-3, with TRBD2 matching over 14 bases. Germline loops: CDR1 MGHRA, CDR2 YSYEKL. J gave up 4 bases and V 3 bases, and 6 bases lay outside the gene matches. The CDR3 contains 17 residues. The CDR3, as DNA: TGCGCCAGCAGCCAGTCGGGACTAGCGGGAGAGCCAGATACGCAGTATTTT. Its translation is CASSQSGLAGEPDTQYF.

The chain recombines TRBV30 with TRBJ2-1; 8 bases map to TRBD2. This CDR3 is 18 amino acids long. Trimming at V came to 1 base and at J to 5 bases, leaving 16 bases not matched to a gene. CDR1 GTSNPN and CDR2 SVGIG come from the germline V gene (reference sequence). The CDR3 loop reads CAWSAYIPWGLVNNEQFF. The CDR3 nucleotides are TGTGCCTGGAGTGCCTACATACCGTGGGGACTAGTCAACAATGAGCAGTTCTTC.

This chain links TRBV30 with TRBJ2-1, with 11 bases matching TRBD2. The CDR3 has 16 amino acids. V gave up 0 bases and J gave up 5 bases; unmatched junction bases: 6. CDR1 and CDR2 (germline): GTSNPN, SVGIG (reference sequence). DNA for the CDR3: TGTGCCTGGAGTGTGGTAGCGGGAGGGCCTAACAATGAGCAGTTCTTC. Translation gives CAWSVVAGGPNNEQFF.